This TCR beta chain was sequenced for a study of Ad26.COV2.S vaccination and SARS-CoV-2 variants. Looking at the study overall: A participant enrolled in the COV1001 Ad26.COV2.S trial arm provided the sample. Dosing was one shot or two shots 56 days apart. The study, taken as a whole, reports: Breadth measured for non-spike TCRs was similar across vaccine and placebo recipients.

Concerning this clone itself: Its antigen is unknown.

Treatment meaning: 15 to 20 received Ad26.COV2.S at low or high dose, single or two shots; about 5 received placebo; per-sample allocation not given. On day 63 after the first injection, vaccine and placebo recipients gave samples. Sequencing used immunoSEQ multiplex PCR; TCRdb keeps in-frame clones, though not all of them. The data hold about 350,000 clones, with approximately 86% observed a single time. V was trimmed by 0 bases and J by 7 bases, leaving 10 bases between them. The CDR3 is 13 residues long. The germline gives CDR1 GTSNPN, CDR2 SVGIG (reference sequence). The receptor was derived from a person between 18 and 65 years old who received the Ad26.COV2.S COVID-19 vaccine or a placebo. The source was peripheral blood, collected in a trial of Ad26.COV2.S vaccine versus placebo. J is TRBJ1-5 and V is TRBV30, with D unresolved. In DNA, the CDR3 is TGTGCCTGGAGTGTTGGAGCTTACCAGCCCCAGCATTTT. Its translation is CAWSVGAYQPQHF.